This entry lists 10 T cell receptor beta chains sequenced from one sample in a study of cytomegalovirus exposure and HLA in healthy donors. Use of 60 Vbeta and 13 Jbeta primers characterized the PCR. Data came from immunoSEQ multiplex PCR; TCRdb stores just in-frame clones and leaves some out. The data contain over 150,000 clones, under 80% of them singletons. Sequences were obtained from PBMCs. The source is a woman in her 50s in good health and CMV-seropositive.

The V and J genes are TRBV29-1 and TRBJ2-3; 9 bases map to TRBD1. With V trimmed by 4 bases and J by 9 bases, 14 bases remained unmatched. Germline V CDR1 and CDR2: SQVTM, ANQGSEA. The CDR3 has 15 amino acids. CDR3 region: CSVGPGTGSGRTQYF. CDR3 DNA: TGCAGCGTTGGCCCAGGGACAGGGTCGGGTCGCACGCAGTATTTT.

In nucleotides, the CDR3 is TGTGCCATCAGTGACAGTAACTATGGCTACACCTTC. This translates into CAISDSNYGYTF. The gene calls are TRBV10-3 and TRBJ1-2; no clear D. CDR3 length equals 12 residues. Germline loops: CDR1 ENHRY, CDR2 SYGVKD. V lost 3 bases and J 1 base, leaving 3 bases between the germline ends.

The chain joins TRBV6-5 to TRBJ1-4; TRBD1 agrees at 9 bases. The CDR3 loop spans 15 amino acids. Germline CDR1 and CDR2: MNHEY and SVGAGI. V shed 4 bases and J 6 bases; nucleotides not matched to a gene: 6. CDR3: CASSWDRVSHEKLFF. In DNA, the CDR3 is TGTGCCAGCAGTTGGGACAGGGTTAGTCATGAAAAACTGTTTTTT.

In regard to this clone: This CDR3 is also generated by other DNA sequences in the sample. This sequence joins TRBV19 and TRBJ2-7; 8 nucleotides agree with TRBD1. There are 13 residues in the CDR3. Germline CDR1 is LNHDA and CDR2 is SQIVND (reference sequence). The trim removed 9 bases at V and 2 bases at J, leaving 6 bases unmatched. The CDR3 coding sequence is TGTGCCAGGGGAAGGGACAGGACCTACGAGCAGTACTTC. This sequence encodes CARGRDRTYEQYF.

The rearrangement uses TRBV11-3 and TRBJ2-2; D unclear. V lost 4 bases to trimming and J lost 2 bases, with 8 bases between them. Germline V CDR1 and CDR2: SGHNT, YENEEA. This CDR3 is 14 amino acids long. The CDR3 DNA reads TGTGCCAGCAGCTCTCGACTCAACACCGGGGAGCTGTTTTTT. Translating gives CASSSRLNTGELFF.

In this sample, this clone turned up once. The same CDR3 also results from other DNA sequences found in this sample. The rearrangement joins TRBV19 to TRBJ1-6, with D tentatively TRBD1 (6 bases). The CDR3 runs 13 residues. The germline V gene has CDR1 LNHDA and CDR2 SQIVND (reference sequence). Trimming shortened V by 6 bases and J by 7 bases, and 10 bases separated the two germline ends. CDR3: CASRRDRNSPLHF. The CDR3 DNA reads TGTGCCAGTAGGCGAGACAGGAATTCACCCCTCCACTTT.

J is TRBJ2-1 and V is TRBV6-6, with 12 bases matching TRBD1. CDR1 and CDR2 (germline): MNHNY, SVGAGI (reference sequence). The CDR3 covers 16 residues. V trimming: 7 bases; J trimming: 5 bases; junction bases outside the gene matches: 9. The CDR3 sequence: CASTISGTGGHNEQFF. The CDR3 nucleotides are TGTGCCAGCACAATATCCGGGACAGGGGGCCACAATGAGCAGTTCTTC.

This clone was counted once. This chain connects TRBV5-5 to TRBJ1-2; no clear D. The V gene lost 2 bases and the J gene lost 1 base, with 15 bases spanning the gap. The CDR3 spans 16 residues. CDR1 is SGHKS and CDR2 is YYEKEE in the germline V gene (reference sequence). Here the CDR3 reads CASSFGPAIFNYGYTF. The CDR3 DNA sequence: TGTGCCAGCAGCTTTGGGCCAGCTATTTTTAACTATGGCTACACCTTC. Full variable domain (remainder filled in from reference TRBV5-5 and TRBJ1-2): DAGVTQSPTHLIKTRGQQVTLRCSPISGHKSVSWYQQVLGQGPQFIFQYYEKEERGRGNFPDRFSARQFPNYSSELNVNALLLGDSALYLCASSFGPAIFNYGYTFGSGTRLTVV.

This chain uses TRBV19 with TRBJ2-7, with TRBD1 matching 7 bases. The CDR3 covers 14 residues. Per the germline V gene, CDR1 is LNHDA and CDR2 is SQIVND (reference sequence). Unmatched junction bases numbered 7, after V lost 5 bases and J lost 3 bases. The CDR3 coding sequence is TGTGCCAGTAGTCCGAACAGGGGCAGCTACGAGCAGTACTTC. Its protein is CASSPNRGSYEQYF.

This chain's CDR3 is CASSFGTGVGTEAFF. CDR3 sequence (DNA): TGTGCCAGCAGCTTCGGGACAGGGGTAGGCACTGAAGCTTTCTTT. The chain employs TRBV7-3 and TRBJ1-1; 10 bases align to TRBD1. Trimming at V came to 3 bases and at J to 4 bases, leaving 5 bases not matched to a gene. Germline values: CDR1 SGHTA, CDR2 FQGTGA. CDR3 length: 15 amino acids.